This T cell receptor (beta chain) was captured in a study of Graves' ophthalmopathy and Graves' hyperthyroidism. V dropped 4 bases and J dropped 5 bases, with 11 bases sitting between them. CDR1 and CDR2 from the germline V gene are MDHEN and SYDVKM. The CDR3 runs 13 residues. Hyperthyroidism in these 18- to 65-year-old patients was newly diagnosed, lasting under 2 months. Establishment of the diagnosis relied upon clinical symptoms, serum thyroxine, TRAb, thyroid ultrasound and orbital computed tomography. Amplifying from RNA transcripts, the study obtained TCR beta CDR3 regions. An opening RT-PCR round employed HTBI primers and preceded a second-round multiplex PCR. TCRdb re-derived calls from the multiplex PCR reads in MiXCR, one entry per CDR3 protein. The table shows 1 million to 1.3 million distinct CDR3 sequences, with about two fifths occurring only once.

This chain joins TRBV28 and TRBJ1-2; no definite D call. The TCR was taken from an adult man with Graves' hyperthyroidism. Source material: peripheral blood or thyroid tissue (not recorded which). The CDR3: CASSSNYQYGYTF. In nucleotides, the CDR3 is TGTGCCAGCAGTTCCAACTACCAATATGGCTACACCTTC.